A single sample is the source of the 25 T cell receptor beta chains below, sequenced in a study of molecular identifiers for immune sequencing clone quantification. TCRdb analysed the PCR reads with MiXCR anew, one entry per CDR3 protein. This sample has 80,000 to 100,000 distinct CDR3 sequences; 20% to 25% occur once, and the top ten carry about 0.99%. Sequencing input: naive CD8+ T cells from blood, with Jurkat cell RNA spiked in. The sample's subset: FACS-sorted CD8+CD4-CCR7+CD45RA+ naive T cells. These receptors were obtained from a human donor in good health. Some libraries in this study had Jurkat cell RNA spiked in.

The rearrangement uses TRBV6-2 or TRBV6-3 and TRBJ2-2, with D tentatively TRBD1 (5 bases). Germline V lookup: CDR1 MNHEY, CDR2 SVGEGT. Trimming stripped 8 bases from V and 0 bases from J, with 10 bases between. The CDR3 covers 14 residues. CDR3 loop: CASAQGANTGELFF. DNA of the CDR3: TGTGCCAGCGCCCAGGGCGCGAACACCGGGGAGCTGTTTTTT.

This clonotype turned up a few times. Here the CDR3 reads CASSFWEGVGNQPQHF. The CDR3 region has the DNA TGTGCCAGCAGTTTTTGGGAGGGCGTCGGCAATCAGCCCCAGCATTTT. The chain carries TRBV28 and TRBJ1-5; D is uncertain. CDR3 length: 16 residues. CDR1 is MDHEN and CDR2 is SYDVKM in the germline V gene. Trimming left V 3 bases short and J 2 bases short, with 14 bases between. The entire variable domain, with the rest obtained from reference TRBV28 and TRBJ1-5, is as follows: DVKVTQSSRYLVKRTGEKVFLECVQDMDHENMFWYRQDPGLGLRLIYFSYDVKMKEKGDIPEGYSVSREKKERFSLILESASTNQTSMYLCASSFWEGVGNQPQHFGDGTRLSIL.

For this clonotype: This may be a read error, as it is one base from a much larger clone. The rearrangement uses TRBV20-1 and TRBJ1-2, with D perhaps matching TRBD1 (6 bases). Germline V gene data show CDR1 as DFQATT and CDR2 as SNEGSKA (reference sequence). The CDR3 totals 12 residues. V lost 7 bases and J 4 bases, leaving 13 bases between the germline ends. CDR3 DNA: TGCAGTGTTGCCAGGGGATTCTATGGCTACACCTTC. This gives the protein CSVARGFYGYTF.

Turning to this clonotype: Possible read error: a much larger clone is one base away. This sequence joins TRBV9 and TRBJ2-6; no reliable D call. The CDR3 is made up of 16 amino acids. The germline gives CDR1 SGDLS, CDR2 YYNGEE. Here the CDR3 DNA reads TGTGCCAGCTGCGTAGAGGCCAGCTCTGGGGCCAACGTCCTGACTTTC. It specifies CASCVEASSGANVLTF.

In its sample, this clonotype was seen many times. The chain combines TRBV7-2 with TRBJ2-3; 11 nucleotides align to TRBD2. V shed 5 bases, J shed 2 bases, and the junction held 6 bases outside the gene matches. Germline V lookup: CDR1 SGHTA, CDR2 FQGNSA. The CDR3 consists of 16 residues. The CDR3 DNA is TGTGCCAGCAGCAGGCCGGGACTAGCGGACACAGATACGCAGTATTTT. This translates into CASSRPGLADTDTQYF.

This clonotype occurred a few times. V usage is TRBV30 and J usage is TRBJ2-7; tentatively, D is TRBD1 (5 bases). Germline assignment: CDR1 GTSNPN and CDR2 SVGIG (reference sequence). The V gene lost 0 bases and the J gene lost 5 bases, with 8 bases spanning the gap. The CDR3 totals 12 residues. The chain's CDR3 is CAWSVSGNEQYF. The CDR3 DNA follows: TGTGCCTGGAGTGTCTCAGGGAACGAGCAGTACTTC.

In regard to this clonotype: At one of its ends the junction is not consistent with the germline gene, which may arise from a read error. The chain links TRBV27 to TRBJ2-7, with no clear D. This CDR3 contains 11 residues. Looked up from germline, CDR1 is MNHEY and CDR2 is SMNVEV (reference sequence). The CDR3 is CAGSFGYEQYF. In DNA, the CDR3 is TGTGCCGGCAGTTTCGGGTACGAGCAGTACTTC.

V gene TRBV6-5 combines with J gene TRBJ2-5; D might be TRBD1 (5 bases). CDR3 length equals 14 residues. The germline V gene encodes CDR1 MNHEY and CDR2 SVGAGI. V was pared by 8 bases and J by 0 bases, with 13 bases between. CDR3 sequence reads: CASGTGHYQETQYF. The CDR3 coding sequence is TGTGCCAGCGGCACAGGACATTACCAAGAGACCCAGTACTTC.

This clonotype was found a few times. This chain uses TRBV4-3 with TRBJ2-3; 8 bases agree with TRBD1. V was clipped by 0 bases and J by 0 bases; unmatched bases: 11. The CDR3 loop spans 19 amino acids. CDR1 LGHNA and CDR2 YSLEER come from the germline V gene. DNA of the CDR3: TGCGCCAGCAGCCAAGATGTGGTACAGGGGGGATATAGCACAGATACGCAGTATTTT. Protein product: CASSQDVVQGGYSTDTQYF.

This clonotype was detected many times. The genes are TRBV7-2 and TRBJ2-1; D remains unclear. The length of the CDR3 is 12 residues. CDR1 and CDR2 (germline): SGHTA, FQGNSA. Trimming stripped 3 bases from V and 6 bases from J, with 6 bases between. CDR3 DNA sequence: TGTGCCAGCAGCTTTCTCTCCAATGAGCAGTTCTTC. Translated, it gives CASSFLSNEQFF. Together with reference TRBV7-2 and TRBJ2-1, the CDR3 gives the full variable domain: GAGVSQSPSNKVTEKGKDVELRCDPISGHTALYWYRQSLGQGLEFLIYFQGNSAPDKSGLPSDRFSAERTGGSVSTLTIQRTQQEDSAVYLCASSFLSNEQFFGPGTRLTVL.

At least ten counts were recorded for this clonotype. The chain uses TRBV7-8 and TRBJ2-7; D possibly matches TRBD1 or TRBD2 (5 bases each). V gave up 3 bases and J gave up 3 bases, with 9 bases separating them. The germline CDR1 and CDR2 sequences are SGHVS and FQNEAQ. This CDR3 spans 13 amino acids. CDR3 region: CASSLGRGYEQYF. As DNA, the CDR3 is TGTGCCAGCAGCTTGGGACGGGGCTACGAGCAGTACTTC.

This clonotype was seen only a few times. This chain connects TRBV11-2 to TRBJ2-1; TRBD2 aligns across 8 bases. With 5 bases clipped from V and 0 bases from J, the junction kept 12 bases outside the gene matches. The germline gives CDR1 SGHAT, CDR2 FQNNGV. The CDR3 is 18 amino acids. The CDR3 loop is CASSPSLGGGSSYNEQFF. Written as DNA, the CDR3 is TGTGCCAGCAGCCCGTCCCTAGGCGGGGGGAGCTCCTACAATGAGCAGTTCTTC.

This clonotype came up many times. The rearrangement uses TRBV2 and TRBJ1-1, with unresolved D. The V gene lost 7 bases and the J gene lost 0 bases, with 9 bases spanning the gap. Germline CDR1 is SNHLY and CDR2 is FYNNEI. The CDR3 has 13 amino acids. The CDR3 loop reads CASNTEMNTEAFF. The CDR3 DNA reads TGTGCCAGCAATACAGAGATGAACACTGAAGCTTTCTTT.

This clonotype was recorded many times. The chain links TRBV25-1 to TRBJ2-7, with D perhaps TRBD1 or TRBD2 (5 bases each). Trimming shortened V by 6 bases and J by 2 bases, and 11 bases separated the two germline ends. This CDR3 contains 13 residues. Looked up from germline, CDR1 is MGHDK and CDR2 is SYGVNS. This CDR3 reads CASSRGIAYEQYF. The CDR3, as DNA: TGTGCCAGCAGCCGGGGCATCGCCTACGAGCAGTACTTC.

A word on this clonotype: A read error may be the cause here, since a much bigger clone is one base away. The V gene is TRBV11-2, the J gene TRBJ2-1; D is perhaps TRBD2 (5 bases). Germline V lookup: CDR1 SGHAT, CDR2 FQNNGV. The CDR3 has 15 residues. As DNA, the CDR3 is TGTGCCAGCAGCTTAGAGGGGAGCAAATACAATGAGCAGATCTTC. It translates to CASSLEGSKYNEQIF. The full variable domain, completed using reference TRBV11-2 and TRBJ2-1, is EAGVAQSPRYKIIEKRQSVAFWCNPISGHATLYWYQQILGQGPKLLIQFQNNGVVDDSQLPKDRFSAERLKGVDSTLKIQPAKLEDSAVYLCASSLEGSKYNEQIFGPGTRLTVL.

Remarks on this clonotype: Being one base from a much bigger clone, this may be a read error. The J gene is TRBJ2-1, the V gene TRBV2; the match to TRBD2 covers 9 bases. The germline CDR1 and CDR2 sequences are SNHLY and FYNNEI. The CDR3 is 15 residues long. CDR3 in amino acids: CGSGLTSGPYNEQFF. CDR3 in DNA: TGTGGCAGCGGCCTGACTAGCGGACCTTACAATGAGCAGTTCTTC.

This clonotype was seen at least ten times. The rearrangement uses TRBV2 and TRBJ1-6; perhaps TRBD1 as D (6 bases). CDR3 size: 15 residues. In germline, CDR1 is SNHLY, CDR2 FYNNEI. The V end was cut by 4 bases, the J end by 2 bases, with 9 bases between. The CDR3 DNA follows: TGTGCCAGCAGTGCGGGGGGCACCTATAATTCACCCCTCCACTTT. It specifies CASSAGGTYNSPLHF.

The rearrangement joins TRBV2 to TRBJ2-7, with D possibly called TRBD1 or TRBD2 (5 bases each). The CDR3 contains 16 residues. V was clipped by 6 bases and J by 2 bases, with 20 bases between them. Germline V gene lookup returns CDR1 SNHLY and CDR2 FYNNEI. This CDR3 is CASRDFWGTAAYEQYF. The CDR3 region has the DNA TGTGCCAGCAGGGACTTCTGGGGGACCGCAGCCTACGAGCAGTACTTC.

V is TRBV6-6 and J is TRBJ2-5; D may be TRBD1 (6 bases). This CDR3 contains 15 residues. The germline V and J ends were trimmed by 2 bases and 3 bases, with 13 bases remaining between them. Germline V gene data show CDR1 as MNHNY and CDR2 as SVGAGI (reference sequence). This CDR3 reads CASSYSPGGEETQYF. In DNA, the CDR3 is TGTGCCAGCAGTTACAGTCCTGGGGGCGAAGAGACCCAGTACTTC.

As concerns this clonotype: The conserved phenylalanine or tryptophan normally closing the CDR3 is absent here, so this likely arose from a read error. The chain couples TRBV7-8 to TRBJ2-7; D might be TRBD2 (5 bases). The V and J ends lost 1 base and 3 bases respectively, with 10 bases between them. Germline V gives CDR1 SGHVS, CDR2 FQNEAQ. This CDR3 is built from 14 residues. CDR3: CASSLDLAIYEQYI. The CDR3 DNA follows: TGTGCCAGCAGCTTAGATCTAGCTATCTACGAGCAGTACATC.

This clonotype came up many times. V usage is TRBV19 and J usage is TRBJ2-2; D call uncertain. Between the trimmed V and J ends, which lost 3 bases and 1 base, there was a span of 6 bases. Germline V gene sequence: CDR1 LNHDA, CDR2 SQIVND (reference sequence). The CDR3 spans 14 residues. The chain's CDR3 is CASSIGRNTGELFF. CDR3 coding DNA: TGTGCCAGTAGTATCGGACGGAACACCGGGGAGCTGTTTTTT.

This clonotype has ten or more counts. The V gene is TRBV7-8, the J gene TRBJ2-3; 12 nucleotides agree with TRBD2. The CDR3 is 16 residues long. With 5 bases clipped from V and 0 bases from J, the junction kept 3 bases outside the gene matches. Germline loops: CDR1 SGHVS, CDR2 FQNEAQ. CDR3 in DNA: TGTGCCAGCAGCCAAGGACTAGCGGGGAGCACAGATACGCAGTATTTT. Translating gives CASSQGLAGSTDTQYF.

This clonotype has at least ten counts. V and J are TRBV28 and TRBJ2-1; D uncertain. Deletions cut 3 bases from V and 6 bases from J, with 12 bases between. CDR1 MDHEN and CDR2 SYDVKM come from the germline V gene. The CDR3 loop spans 14 amino acids. The CDR3 DNA is TGTGCCAGCAGTTTGAGTTCTTGGCCCAATGAGCAGTTCTTC. It translates to CASSLSSWPNEQFF.

This clonotype was seen ten or more times. This chain connects TRBV7-9 to TRBJ1-1; D gene ambiguous. This CDR3 is 15 amino acids long. Per germline, CDR1 SEHNR and CDR2 FQNEAQ (reference sequence). Trimming took off 2 bases at V and 3 bases at J, with 13 bases between the two ends. In DNA, the CDR3 is TGTGCCAGCAGCTTAAGTACGGCGGGGTACACTGAAGCTTTCTTT. The encoded protein is CASSLSTAGYTEAFF.

This clonotype was detected many times. This chain uses TRBV6-2 or TRBV6-3 with TRBJ2-7; D unresolved. CDR3 length: 12 residues. Germline CDR1 is MNHEY and CDR2 is SVGEGT. Deletions cut 8 bases from V and 2 bases from J, with 10 bases between. Here the CDR3 DNA reads TGTGCCAGCCGGGCCGTAGCCTACGAGCAGTACTTC. The encoded protein is CASRAVAYEQYF.